These T cell receptor beta chains were read from a single sample in a study of blood T cell repertoires in COVID-19. The repertoire was sequenced with immunoSEQ multiplex PCR; TCRdb's copy has only in-frame clones and lacks some. Among 110,000 to 150,000 clones listed, roughly 88% were seen once. Sequences were obtained from peripheral blood. The receptors derive from a woman between 45 and 65 years old with acute or convalescent COVID-19. The CDR3 runs from the conserved cysteine through the conserved F or W. D genes are given only for firm matches. Clone size, where shown, is once, few, many, or a class for clones that have expanded.

length: 16
V: TRBV10-3
D: NA
size: NA
CDR3: CAISDELASNTGELFF

length: 13
V: TRBV29-1
D: NA
size: few
CDR3: CSVEVQGGTEAFF

length: 13
V: TRBV7-9
D: NA
size: NA
CDR3: CASSFGQNYGYTF

length: 15
V: TRBV5-4
D: NA
size: NA
CDR3: CASSPYRDGNTEAFF

length: 18
V: TRBV6-1
D: TRBD2
size: NA
CDR3: CASSEALRTSGIKDTQYF

length: 16
V: TRBV7-2
D: NA
size: NA
CDR3: CASSTNGESYNSPLHF

length: 15
V: TRBV5-1
D: TRBD1
size: few
CDR3: CASSLGQVMNTEAFF

length: 13
V: TRBV12-3/TRBV12-4
D: TRBD1
size: NA
CDR3: CASSLGQNYGYTF

length: 15
V: TRBV5-1
D: NA
size: NA
CDR3: CASSLVGVANYGYTF

length: 17
V: TRBV27
D: NA
size: NA
CDR3: CASSPGTGSSYNSPLHF

length: 15
V: TRBV18
D: NA
size: NA
CDR3: CASSPSTGLADTQYF

length: 14
V: TRBV7-9
D: NA
size: NA
CDR3: CASSPHHELETQYF

length: 13
V: TRBV5-4
D: NA
size: NA
CDR3: CANGPGKAGELFF

length: 15
V: TRBV5-1
D: NA
size: NA
CDR3: CASSLVQRNTDTQYF

length: 13
V: TRBV7-8
D: TRBD1
size: once
CDR3: CASSKDRQETQYF

length: 15
V: TRBV21-1
D: NA
size: NA
CDR3: CASSKVPAGNYGYTF

length: 16
V: TRBV6-5
D: TRBD1
size: NA
CDR3: CASSSEQGGPNQPQHF

length: 13
V: TRBV7-6
D: NA
size: NA
CDR3: CASSLLKGNEQFF

length: 15
V: TRBV7-3
D: NA
size: NA
CDR3: CASSLAVGLTDTQYF

length: 13
V: TRBV7-9
D: NA
size: few
CDR3: CASSLVGSQPQHF

length: 14
V: TRBV4-2
D: NA
size: NA
CDR3: CASSQGLVSGEQYF

length: 14
V: TRBV6-5
D: TRBD1
size: NA
CDR3: CASRDRGRIYGYTF

length: 15
V: TRBV18
D: TRBD1
size: NA
CDR3: CASSPGQGANYGYTF

length: 14
V: TRBV2
D: TRBD2
size: once
CDR3: CASRTGLAGPEQFF

length: 14
V: TRBV3-1/TRBV3-2
D: NA
size: NA
CDR3: CASSQVPGSEKLFF

length: 15
V: TRBV3-1/TRBV3-2
D: TRBD1
size: NA
CDR3: CASSQLTGAGYGYTF

length: 16
V: TRBV5-1
D: NA
size: NA
CDR3: CASSPGQRGRTDTQYF